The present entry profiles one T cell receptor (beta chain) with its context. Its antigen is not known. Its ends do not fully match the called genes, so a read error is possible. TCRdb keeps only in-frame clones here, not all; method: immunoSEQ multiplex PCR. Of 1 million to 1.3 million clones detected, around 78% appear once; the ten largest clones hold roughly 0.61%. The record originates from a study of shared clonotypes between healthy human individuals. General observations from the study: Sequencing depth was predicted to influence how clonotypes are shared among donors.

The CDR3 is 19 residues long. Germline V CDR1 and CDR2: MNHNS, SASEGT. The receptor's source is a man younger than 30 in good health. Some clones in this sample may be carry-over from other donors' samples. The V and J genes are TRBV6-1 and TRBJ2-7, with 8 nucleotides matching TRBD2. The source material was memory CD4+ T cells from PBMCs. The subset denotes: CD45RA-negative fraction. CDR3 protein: CASSEERPAGGSLSYEQYF. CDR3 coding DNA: TGTGCCAGCAGCGAAGAACGCCCGGCGGGAGGTTCCCTTTCCTACGAGCAGTACTTC.